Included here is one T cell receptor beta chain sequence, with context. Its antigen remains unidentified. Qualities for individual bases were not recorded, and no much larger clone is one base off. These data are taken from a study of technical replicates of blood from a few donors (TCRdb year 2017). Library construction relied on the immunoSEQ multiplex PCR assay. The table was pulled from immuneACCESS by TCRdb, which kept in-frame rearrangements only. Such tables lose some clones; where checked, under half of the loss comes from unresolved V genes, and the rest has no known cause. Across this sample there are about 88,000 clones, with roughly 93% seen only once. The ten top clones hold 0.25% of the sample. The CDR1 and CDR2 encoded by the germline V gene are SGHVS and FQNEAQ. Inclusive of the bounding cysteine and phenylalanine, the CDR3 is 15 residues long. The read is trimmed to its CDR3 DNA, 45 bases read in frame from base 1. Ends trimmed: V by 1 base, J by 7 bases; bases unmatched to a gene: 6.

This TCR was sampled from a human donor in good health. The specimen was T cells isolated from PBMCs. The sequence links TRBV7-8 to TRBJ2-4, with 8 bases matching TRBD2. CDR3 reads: CASSLDSSGSNIQYF. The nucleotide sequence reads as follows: TGTGCCAGCAGCTTAGATTCCAGCGGGAGCAACATTCAGTACTTC. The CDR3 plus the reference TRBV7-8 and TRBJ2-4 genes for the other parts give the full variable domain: GAGVSQSPRYKVAKRGQDVALRCDPISGHVSLFWYQQALGQGPEFLTYFQNEAQLDKSGLPSDRFFAERPEGSVSTLKIQRTQQEDSAVYLCASSLDSSGSNIQYFGAGTRLSVL.